Presented here are 19 T cell receptor beta chains from one specimen sequenced in a study of T cell responses to AZD1222 COVID-19 vaccine. This table comes from immunoSEQ multiplex PCR, and its TCRdb copy is limited to in-frame clones, with some not included. The sample records about 140,000 clones, around 88% being singletons. This material consisted of peripheral blood, taken on day 0 of AZD1222 vaccination. Every receptor here comes from an adult in good health.

V and J are TRBV11-2 and TRBJ1-1; no clear D gene. The CDR3 totals 14 residues. Germline-derived CDR1 and CDR2 are SGHAT and FQNNGV. The V end was cut by 4 bases, the J end by 4 bases, with 13 bases between. The CDR3 loop reads CASSSQTRSTEAFF. The CDR3, as DNA: TGTGCCAGCAGCTCACAGACACGGAGCACTGAAGCTTTCTTT.

The V gene is TRBV30, the J gene TRBJ2-7; 7 bases fit TRBD1. This CDR3 region has 11 residues. V lost 7 bases to trimming and J lost 5 bases; unmatched junction nucleotides: 5. The germline V gene has CDR1 GTSNPN and CDR2 SVGIG (reference sequence). CDR3 sequence reads: CAFTGAHEQYF. In DNA, the CDR3 is TGTGCCTTTACAGGGGCCCACGAGCAGTACTTC.

The V call is TRBV19, the J call TRBJ1-4; perhaps TRBD1 as D (5 bases). The CDR3 is 13 residues long. The germline gives CDR1 LNHDA, CDR2 SQIVND (reference sequence). Trimming cost V 10 bases and J 1 base, with 10 bases left between them. The CDR3 region has the DNA TGTGCCATCTCGCAGGGAACTAATGAAAAACTGTTTTTT. Its protein product is CAISQGTNEKLFF.

The chain is built from TRBV7-6 and TRBJ1-6, with 9 positions matching TRBD1. From germline, CDR1 is SGHVS and CDR2 FNYEAQ. This CDR3 contains 22 residues. The V segment lost 3 bases and the J segment 3 bases; nucleotides outside the gene matches: 21. The CDR3 DNA is TGTGCCAGCAGCTTCCTCCATCGACCCGGGACAGGGTTCCCTTTCTATAATTCACCCCTCCACTTT. Its protein product is CASSFLHRPGTGFPFYNSPLHF.

This clone showed up just a few times. This rearrangement joins TRBV5-6 to TRBJ1-1; D not resolved. There are 14 residues in the CDR3. CDR1 and CDR2 from the germline V gene are SGHDT and YYEEEE. Between the trimmed V and J ends, which lost 2 bases and 4 bases, there was a span of 12 bases. The CDR3, as DNA: TGTGCCAGCAGCTTCCGCCAGCCGCCCACTGAAGCTTTCTTT. Protein sequence: CASSFRQPPTEAFF.

The chain carries TRBV6-2 or TRBV6-3 and TRBJ2-1, with no clear D. The germline V and J ends were trimmed by 0 bases and 3 bases, with 12 bases remaining between them. The germline gives CDR1 MNHEY, CDR2 SVGEGT. The CDR3 totals 16 residues. DNA for the CDR3: TGTGCCAGCAGTTACTCGGAAGGGCCGCTCTACAATGAGCAGTTCTTC. Translating it yields CASSYSEGPLYNEQFF.

V is TRBV5-1 and J is TRBJ2-3; 8 bases map to TRBD2. With V trimmed by 3 bases and J by 2 bases, 8 bases remained unmatched. Per the germline V gene, CDR1 is SGHRS and CDR2 is YFSETQ. The CDR3 has 16 amino acids. CDR3 region: CASSSDSGANTDTQYF. Written as DNA, the CDR3 is TGCGCCAGCAGCTCCGATAGCGGGGCTAACACAGATACGCAGTATTTT.

The chain employs TRBV2 and TRBJ1-2; the D is unclear. Per germline, CDR1 SNHLY and CDR2 FYNNEI. The CDR3 runs to 14 residues. V lost 8 bases and J lost 1, with 14 bases in between. The CDR3 is CASGEANDNYGYTF. The CDR3 DNA is TGTGCCAGCGGGGAGGCAAACGATAACTATGGCTACACCTTC.

In its sample, this clone was seen once. The chain joins TRBV5-1 to TRBJ2-7; D assignment may be TRBD1 or TRBD2 (5 bases each). Deletions cut 7 bases from V and 2 bases from J, with 13 bases between. Germline CDR1 reads SGHRS; CDR2 reads YFSETQ. The CDR3 covers 13 residues. Written as DNA, the CDR3 is TGCGCCAGCTCCTATAGGGGAGCCTACGAGCAGTACTTC. Protein: CASSYRGAYEQYF.

J is TRBJ2-1 and V is TRBV6-5; TRBD2 agrees at 9 bases. Trimming at V came to 5 bases and at J to 10 bases, leaving 12 bases not matched to a gene. This CDR3 has 15 amino acids. Germline V gene lookup returns CDR1 MNHEY and CDR2 SVGAGI. The CDR3 here is CASSPRIAGEGEQFF. The CDR3 DNA reads TGTGCCAGCAGTCCCCGAATAGCGGGAGAAGGGGAGCAGTTCTTC.

This chain joins TRBV7-2 and TRBJ2-5; TRBD1 matches at 7 bases. The CDR3 loop spans 15 amino acids. Germline CDR1 SGHTA, CDR2 FQGNSA. V trimming: 7 bases; J trimming: 2 bases; junction bases outside the gene matches: 10. The DNA for the CDR3 is TGTGCCAGCACCGGCCGACAGGGAAATCAAGAGACCCAGTACTTC. This encodes CASTGRQGNQETQYF.

The chain employs TRBV28 and TRBJ2-3; the D is unclear. CDR3 size: 13 residues. V lost 8 bases and J lost 11, with 20 bases in between. CDR1 MDHEN and CDR2 SYDVKM come from the germline V gene. The CDR3 loop is CASESSDGLRQYF. CDR3 in DNA: TGTGCCAGCGAGAGCTCCGATGGTTTGAGGCAGTATTTT.

V gene TRBV6-5 combines with J gene TRBJ1-5; a weak D match, TRBD1 (5 bases). This CDR3 contains 15 residues. Trimming stripped 0 bases from V and 4 bases from J, with 10 bases between. Germline lookup yields CDR1 MNHEY and CDR2 SVGAGI. Written as DNA, the CDR3 is TGTGCCAGCAGTTACTCGGGGGTTATGAATCAGCCCCAGCATTTT. Its translation: CASSYSGVMNQPQHF.

This clone was recorded only once. The chain joins TRBV5-1 to TRBJ1-6; D is ambiguous. Germline CDR1 and CDR2: SGHRS and YFSETQ. CDR3 length equals 15 residues. With 2 bases removed from V and 5 bases from J, the gap between germline ends came to 11 bases. CDR3 in DNA: TGCGCCAGCAGCTTTACGTCCTTAAATAATTCACCCCTCCACTTT. Translated: CASSFTSLNNSPLHF.

This clone has a single count. V usage is TRBV7-9 and J usage is TRBJ2-7, with D uncertain. The CDR3 extends over 14 amino acids. Trimming cost V 3 bases and J 1 base, with 10 bases left between them. CDR1 and CDR2 (germline): SEHNR, FQNEAQ (reference sequence). The chain's CDR3 is CASSFDGLSYEQYF. CDR3 DNA sequence: TGTGCCAGCAGCTTCGACGGGCTTTCCTACGAGCAGTACTTC. Using reference TRBV7-9 and TRBJ2-7 for the parts outside the CDR3, the full variable domain is DTGVSQNPRHKITKRGQNVTFRCDPISEHNRLYWYRQTLGQGPEFLTYFQNEAQLEKSRLLSDRFSAERPKGSFSTLEIQRTEQGDSAMYLCASSFDGLSYEQYFGPGTRLTVT.

The chain combines TRBV5-8 with TRBJ1-5, with D uncertain. Germline CDR1 and CDR2: SGHTS and YDEGEE. The V gene lost 0 bases and the J gene lost 0 bases, with 10 bases spanning the gap. CDR3 length: 16 amino acids. CDR3 nucleotide sequence: TGTGCCAGCAGCTTGGAGTCCTACGGTAGCAATCAGCCCCAGCATTTT. Protein product: CASSLESYGSNQPQHF.

The genes are TRBV12-5 and TRBJ1-1; a possible D gene is TRBD1 (5 bases). The germline V and J ends were trimmed by 1 base and 3 bases, with 24 bases remaining between them. The CDR3 loop spans 19 amino acids. Germline V gives CDR1 LGHNT, CDR2 FRNRAP. The CDR3 is CASGLALAARDGGDTEAFF. In DNA form, the CDR3 reads TGTGCTAGTGGTTTGGCGCTCGCCGCCCGGGACGGGGGGGACACTGAAGCTTTCTTT.

The chain has TRBV24-1 and TRBJ2-4; maybe TRBD2 (6 bases). The V and J ends lost 4 bases and 3 bases respectively, with 12 bases between them. The germline V gene encodes CDR1 KGHDR and CDR2 SFDVKD. The CDR3 spans 15 residues. The CDR3 coding sequence is TGTGCCACCAGTGAGTCGGCGGGGCTCAAAAACATTCAGTACTTC. This codes for CATSESAGLKNIQYF.

The V gene is TRBV5-1, the J gene TRBJ1-1; maybe TRBD1 (5 bases). The germline V and J ends were trimmed by 4 bases and 1 base, with 14 bases remaining between them. The CDR3 spans 15 residues. Per germline, CDR1 SGHRS and CDR2 YFSETQ. CDR3 protein: CASSLGGAPNTEAFF. CDR3 in DNA: TGCGCCAGCAGCCTGGGCGGGGCTCCGAACACTGAAGCTTTCTTT.